The rows below give T cell receptor beta chains drawn from one sample of a study of blood T cells in healthy people across ages. MiXCR, run by TCRdb on the 5' RACE reads, gives a single entry per CDR3 protein. The table records roughly 900,000 distinct CDR3 sequences, roughly 43% of them present only once. The sample comprised blood. These receptors were obtained from a man younger than 40 in good health. Both conserved end residues are part of each CDR3. A D gene is named only where the DNA matches it firmly. The size of a clone is reported for some rows only, either as once, few or many, or as a class for expanded clones.

V gene: TRBV13
J gene: TRBJ2-5
D gene: .
clone size: few
CDR3 protein: CASSLGLGVQMETQYF
CDR3 DNA: TGTGCCAGCAGCTTAGGCCTTGGCGTCCAGATGGAGACCCAGTACTTC

V gene: TRBV20-1
J gene: TRBJ2-5
D gene: TRBD2
clone size: few
CDR3 protein: CSANPELGLAGTQETQYF
CDR3 DNA: TGCAGTGCTAACCCCGAACTAGGACTAGCGGGAACCCAAGAGACCCAGTACTTC

V gene: TRBV6-1
J gene: TRBJ2-7
D gene: .
clone size: .
CDR3 protein: CASSESKGPFYEQYF
CDR3 DNA: TGTGCCAGCAGTGAGTCCAAGGGGCCGTTCTACGAGCAGTACTTC

V gene: TRBV2
J gene: TRBJ2-3
D gene: TRBD2
clone size: few
CDR3 protein: CGRKTSGGAPDTQYF
CDR3 DNA: TGTGGCAGAAAGACTAGCGGGGGAGCCCCAGATACGCAGTATTTT

V gene: TRBV6-2/TRBV6-3
J gene: TRBJ2-1
D gene: .
clone size: .
CDR3 protein: CASSTRAYNEQFF
CDR3 DNA: TGTGCCAGCAGTACTAGGGCCTACAATGAGCAGTTCTTC

V gene: TRBV6-6
J gene: TRBJ2-4
D gene: TRBD1
clone size: few
CDR3 protein: CASSPGTGKNIQYF
CDR3 DNA: TGTGCCAGCAGTCCCGGGACAGGGAAAAACATTCAGTACTTC

V gene: TRBV5-1
J gene: TRBJ2-1
D gene: TRBD1
clone size: .
CDR3 protein: CASSFYGQGAPEQFF
CDR3 DNA: TGCGCCAGCAGCTTCTATGGACAGGGGGCCCCTGAGCAGTTCTTC

V gene: TRBV29-1
J gene: TRBJ2-1
D gene: .
clone size: .
CDR3 protein: CSVVVGSFYNEQFF
CDR3 DNA: TGCAGCGTTGTGGTGGGAAGCTTCTACAATGAGCAGTTCTTC

V gene: TRBV4-1
J gene: TRBJ2-3
D gene: TRBD1
clone size: .
CDR3 protein: CASSPNSGGANTDTQYF
CDR3 DNA: TGCGCCAGCAGCCCAAATTCAGGGGGCGCAAACACAGATACGCAGTATTTT

V gene: TRBV29-1
J gene: TRBJ1-1
D gene: .
clone size: .
CDR3 protein: CSVAGGQNTEAFF
CDR3 DNA: TGCAGCGTTGCGGGGGGCCAAAACACTGAAGCTTTCTTT

V gene: TRBV4-1
J gene: TRBJ2-1
D gene: .
clone size: many
CDR3 protein: CASSQGGTYNEQFF
CDR3 DNA: TGCGCCAGCAGCCAAGGCGGAACCTACAATGAGCAGTTCTTC

V gene: TRBV5-6
J gene: TRBJ1-5
D gene: .
clone size: few
CDR3 protein: CASSPRGFSNQPQHF
CDR3 DNA: TGTGCCAGCAGCCCGCGGGGCTTTAGCAATCAGCCCCAGCATTTT

V gene: TRBV7-8
J gene: TRBJ1-5
D gene: .
clone size: few
CDR3 protein: CASSSGVLNQPQHF
CDR3 DNA: TGTGCCAGCAGCTCAGGGGTTCTCAATCAGCCCCAGCATTTT

V gene: TRBV7-2
J gene: TRBJ1-5
D gene: .
clone size: .
CDR3 protein: CASSFGPGANQPQHF
CDR3 DNA: TGTGCCAGCAGCTTTGGACCGGGGGCTAATCAGCCCCAGCATTTT

V gene: TRBV12-3/TRBV12-4
J gene: TRBJ2-4
D gene: TRBD1
clone size: .
CDR3 protein: CASTPGQLAKNIQYF
CDR3 DNA: TGTGCCAGCACCCCGGGACAGCTAGCCAAAAACATTCAGTACTTC

V gene: TRBV9
J gene: TRBJ2-3
D gene: .
clone size: .
CDR3 protein: CASSVGGRSTDTQYF
CDR3 DNA: TGTGCCAGCAGCGTAGGAGGTAGGAGCACAGATACGCAGTATTTT

V gene: TRBV7-6
J gene: TRBJ1-6
D gene: .
clone size: few
CDR3 protein: CASSLIRDTDNSPLHF
CDR3 DNA: TGTGCCAGCAGCTTGATTCGGGACACCGATAATTCACCCCTCCACTTT

V gene: TRBV4-2
J gene: TRBJ1-3
D gene: TRBD1
clone size: .
CDR3 protein: CASSLWTGSGNTIYF
CDR3 DNA: TGTGCCAGCAGCCTATGGACAGGCTCTGGAAACACCATATATTTT

V gene: TRBV10-3
J gene: TRBJ2-7
D gene: .
clone size: few
CDR3 protein: CAISERDTMGFEQYF
CDR3 DNA: TGTGCCATCAGTGAGCGGGACACGATGGGGTTCGAGCAGTACTTC

V gene: TRBV6-5
J gene: TRBJ2-1
D gene: TRBD2
clone size: .
CDR3 protein: CASSYGDYAEQFF
CDR3 DNA: TGTGCCAGCAGTTACGGGGACTATGCTGAGCAGTTCTTC

V gene: TRBV28
J gene: TRBJ2-5
D gene: .
clone size: few
CDR3 protein: CASSGLSYQETQYF
CDR3 DNA: TGTGCCAGCTCGGGGCTTTCGTACCAAGAGACCCAGTACTTC

V gene: TRBV9
J gene: TRBJ2-1
D gene: .
clone size: .
CDR3 protein: CASSVLAYSEQFF
CDR3 DNA: TGTGCCAGCAGCGTACTAGCCTACAGTGAGCAGTTCTTC

V gene: TRBV27
J gene: TRBJ1-2
D gene: .
clone size: .
CDR3 protein: CASSLQGYYGYTF
CDR3 DNA: TGTGCCAGCAGTTTACAGGGGTACTATGGCTACACCTTC

V gene: TRBV3-1
J gene: TRBJ2-6
D gene: TRBD1
clone size: .
CDR3 protein: CASSQDLPKGASSTGANVLTF
CDR3 DNA: TGTGCCAGCAGCCAAGATCTCCCGAAGGGGGCGTCCTCCACTGGGGCCAACGTCCTGACTTTC

V gene: TRBV7-2
J gene: TRBJ2-1
D gene: .
clone size: .
CDR3 protein: CASSNRGGSDNEQFF
CDR3 DNA: TGTGCCAGCAGCAACAGGGGAGGTTCGGACAATGAGCAGTTCTTC

V gene: TRBV6-5
J gene: TRBJ2-7
D gene: TRBD2
clone size: .
CDR3 protein: CASYERGETLYEQYF
CDR3 DNA: TGTGCCAGCTACGAACGGGGGGAAACCCTCTACGAGCAGTACTTC

V gene: TRBV6-2/TRBV6-3
J gene: TRBJ2-7
D gene: TRBD1
clone size: .
CDR3 protein: CASSYSILVGRDRGLEQYF
CDR3 DNA: TGTGCCAGCAGTTACTCGATCCTTGTAGGCCGGGACAGGGGTCTCGAGCAGTACTTC

V gene: TRBV3-1
J gene: TRBJ2-1
D gene: TRBD2
clone size: few
CDR3 protein: CASNRRGVSGSNEQFF
CDR3 DNA: TGTGCCAGCAATAGGCGGGGGGTGAGTGGATCCAATGAGCAGTTCTTC

V gene: TRBV6-5
J gene: TRBJ1-5
D gene: TRBD1
clone size: .
CDR3 protein: CASRENRGSNQPQHF
CDR3 DNA: TGTGCCAGCCGTGAAAACAGGGGTAGCAATCAGCCCCAGCATTTT

V gene: TRBV9
J gene: TRBJ2-7
D gene: .
clone size: few
CDR3 protein: CASSKRQDYEQYF
CDR3 DNA: TGTGCCAGCAGCAAGAGACAAGACTACGAGCAGTACTTC

V gene: TRBV12-3/TRBV12-4
J gene: TRBJ2-7
D gene: .
clone size: .
CDR3 protein: CASTLFSYEQYF
CDR3 DNA: TGTGCCAGCACCCTGTTCTCCTACGAGCAGTACTTC

V gene: TRBV7-9
J gene: TRBJ2-7
D gene: .
clone size: .
CDR3 protein: CASSTPPPRYEQYF
CDR3 DNA: TGTGCCAGCAGCACCCCTCCCCCGCGGTACGAGCAGTACTTC

V gene: TRBV6-2/TRBV6-3
J gene: TRBJ1-5
D gene: .
clone size: .
CDR3 protein: CASSPPSDSRTYSNQPQHF
CDR3 DNA: TGTGCCAGCAGCCCCCCCTCGGACAGCCGCACCTATAGCAATCAGCCCCAGCATTTT

V gene: TRBV3-1
J gene: TRBJ2-5
D gene: .
clone size: .
CDR3 protein: CASSQDKGSWTQYF
CDR3 DNA: TGTGCCAGCAGCCAAGATAAGGGTTCGTGGACCCAGTACTTC

V gene: TRBV6-2/TRBV6-3
J gene: TRBJ1-4
D gene: .
clone size: few
CDR3 protein: CASINPEGRKWKLFF
CDR3 DNA: TGTGCCAGCATCAACCCCGAGGGGAGAAAATGGAAACTGTTTTTT

V gene: TRBV5-1
J gene: TRBJ1-1
D gene: .
clone size: .
CDR3 protein: CASSLGGNGETEAFF
CDR3 DNA: TGCGCCAGCAGCTTGGGTGGAAATGGAGAAACTGAAGCTTTCTTT

V gene: TRBV9
J gene: TRBJ1-5
D gene: .
clone size: few
CDR3 protein: CASSADGNQPQHF
CDR3 DNA: TGTGCCAGCAGCGCCGACGGGAATCAGCCCCAGCATTTT

V gene: TRBV6-5
J gene: TRBJ2-6
D gene: .
clone size: .
CDR3 protein: CASSYSLGANVLTF
CDR3 DNA: TGTGCCAGCAGTTATTCCTTGGGGGCCAACGTCCTGACTTTC

V gene: TRBV3-1
J gene: TRBJ1-5
D gene: .
clone size: .
CDR3 protein: CASSRDVSNQPQHF
CDR3 DNA: TGTGCCAGCAGCCGGGACGTCTCCAATCAGCCCCAGCATTTT

V gene: TRBV7-9
J gene: TRBJ2-2
D gene: .
clone size: .
CDR3 protein: CASILPRGPNTGELFF
CDR3 DNA: TGTGCCAGCATCCTACCCCGGGGGCCGAACACCGGGGAGCTGTTTTTT

V gene: TRBV16
J gene: TRBJ2-7
D gene: .
clone size: .
CDR3 protein: CASSHPPRMGTHYEQYF
CDR3 DNA: TGTGCCAGCAGCCATCCCCCTAGGATGGGGACCCACTACGAGCAGTACTTC

V gene: TRBV4-3
J gene: TRBJ1-1
D gene: .
clone size: .
CDR3 protein: CASSFRDRHTEAFF
CDR3 DNA: TGCGCCAGCAGCTTCCGGGACCGCCACACTGAAGCTTTCTTT

V gene: TRBV29-1
J gene: TRBJ2-7
D gene: TRBD1
clone size: .
CDR3 protein: CSVEDSGTGAYEQYF
CDR3 DNA: TGCAGCGTTGAAGATTCCGGGACAGGGGCCTACGAGCAGTACTTC

V gene: TRBV27
J gene: TRBJ2-1
D gene: .
clone size: .
CDR3 protein: CASSRVNVGGYNEQFF
CDR3 DNA: TGTGCCAGCAGTCGAGTTAATGTCGGGGGCTACAATGAGCAGTTCTTC